The present entry profiles one TCR beta chain with its context. Its antigen is undetermined. The PCR employed 60 Vbeta primers together with 13 Jbeta primers. Sequenced by immunoSEQ multiplex PCR; TCRdb stores in-frame clones only, minus some. The sample contains some 89,000 clones, more than 80% of which appear only once. These data are taken from a study of cytomegalovirus exposure and HLA in healthy donors. Study-wide findings and caveats: Per a prior analysis, the majority of TCR beta V segments were productive roughly 87% or roughly 30% of the time.

The CDR3 sequence is 14 residues long. Germline CDR1 is SGHRS and CDR2 is YFSETQ. V was clipped by 5 bases and J by 2 bases; unmatched bases: 5. The source of this sequence is a woman in her twenties or thirties in good health and CMV-seronegative. Sequences were obtained from PBMCs. The chain links TRBV5-1 to TRBJ2-3; TRBD1 matches 7 bases. CDR3 region: CASSRDSTTDTQYF. The CDR3 region has the DNA TGCGCCAGCAGTCGGGACAGCACCACAGATACGCAGTATTTT. Complete variable domain (other parts from reference TRBV5-1 and TRBJ2-3): KAGVTQTPRYLIKTRGQQVTLSCSPISGHRSVSWYQQTPGQGLQFLFEYFSETQRNKGNFPGRFSGRQFSNSRSEMNVSTLELGDSALYLCASSRDSTTDTQYFGPGTRLTVL.